This T cell receptor beta chain was captured in a study of blood T cell repertoires in COVID-19 (dated by TCRdb to the early 2020s). Regarding the study in general: The collaborator samples originated in the United States, Italy and Spain and spanned the acute and convalescent phases of COVID-19. The prospective study material was composed of cDNA or gDNA derived from T cells, B-cell-depleted T cells, or PBMCs. Deeply sampled blood TCRbeta repertoires from subjects exposed to, actively infected with, or recovered from COVID-19 were included in the dataset. A freely available public database, intended as a resource for researchers studying the immune response to SARS-CoV-2, is where the repertoires were released. Samples were obtained from the ongoing ImmuneRACE study (first 160 participants) and from 1,000 to 1,500 subjects provided by 6 global collaborators. A de-identified subject ID, COVID-19 status, age in years and sex were almost always included in the sample metadata. Where HLA class I and class II types were available, the types were taken from metadata supplied by the sample provider, not from assay-based typing. Beyond this particular receptor, the publication reports: The amount of clinical and demographic metadata varied by source and participant and was provided uncurated.

Enrolling through a virtual design, the prospective study's participants ranged in age from roughly 18 to 89 years and lived across 20 to 30 United States geographic areas. In the prospective study, cohorts were assigned on the basis of participant-reported clinical history obtained from a screening survey and a study questionnaire. Recovered participants in ImmuneRACE Cohort 3 were defined as having two consecutive negative NP/OP PCR tests, clearance from a healthcare professional, or resolution of symptoms. Mobile phlebotomists in the prospective study collected whole blood, serum and a nasopharyngeal or oropharyngeal swab from every participant. Additional blood draws and questionnaires over an approximately two-month period could optionally be provided by prospective study participants. Before DNA extraction, prospective study blood samples were shipped either frozen or at room temperature.

From its cysteine to its phenylalanine, the CDR3 spans 16 amino acids. Of the read, only the CDR3 DNA is kept; its 48 bases are in frame from base 1. From a lookup of the germline V gene, CDR1 and CDR2 are SGHRS and YFSETQ. V is pared back by 0 bases and J by 0 bases, with 10 bases lying between the germline termini. Worth noting for this clone: Its antigen target is currently unknown. Base qualities are not at hand, and no much larger clone is one base apart.

TCRbeta CDR3 regions were amplified from genomic DNA by means of the immunoSEQ Assay, a bias-controlled multiplex PCR. The original methods were these. Within the assay, amplification of reference gene primers was used to estimate how many nucleated cells each sample contained. Sequence reads were collapsed and filtered to measure the absolute abundance of every unique TCRbeta CDR3 rearrangement. For each sample, productive Simpson clonality was calculated as the square root of Simpson's diversity index over productive rearrangements. TCRdb took this table from immuneACCESS and kept in-frame rearrangements with V and J called. Such tables lack part of the clones; where checked against another copy, unresolved V genes explain under half of the gap, and the rest is unexplained. The V and J calls and the clone size are those of that table, but D and trimming were determined from the DNA. The table for this sample lists a few hundred thousand clones; 87% of them were counted only once. The ten largest clones capture around 8.9% of the sample.

The chain couples TRBV5-1 to TRBJ2-1; TRBD2 might be the D gene, on 6 matching bases. The sequencing sample was made of PBMCs or T cells enriched from blood (not recorded which). This TCR was recovered from a woman younger than 35 who had recovered from COVID-19. The nucleotides read TGCGCCAGCAGCTTGGGGGGACTTAGCTCCTACAATGAGCAGTTCTTC. Its amino acids are CASSLGGLSSYNEQFF.